This T cell receptor (beta chain) stems from a study of blood T cells in healthy people across ages. CDR1 and CDR2 (germline): MDHEN, SYDVKM. The CDR3 consists of 12 residues. V gave up 6 bases and J gave up 3 bases, with 9 bases separating them. Then a second PCR, running roughly 7 to 11 cycles, was carried out with a sample-barcoded 5' primer and a J-beta primer mix. TCRdb itself ran the 5' RACE reads through MiXCR, one entry per CDR3 protein. Of fewer than 2,000,000 distinct CDR3 sequences listed, approximately 39% were seen once; the top ten hold about 21%. This clonotype was observed a handful of times.

V usage is TRBV28 and J usage is TRBJ2-7; D gene ambiguous. This TCR was recovered from a human donor in good health. Sequences were obtained from blood. The CDR3 DNA follows: TGTGCCAGCAGAAAACTGGGCTACGAGCAGTACTTC. Its translation is CASRKLGYEQYF.